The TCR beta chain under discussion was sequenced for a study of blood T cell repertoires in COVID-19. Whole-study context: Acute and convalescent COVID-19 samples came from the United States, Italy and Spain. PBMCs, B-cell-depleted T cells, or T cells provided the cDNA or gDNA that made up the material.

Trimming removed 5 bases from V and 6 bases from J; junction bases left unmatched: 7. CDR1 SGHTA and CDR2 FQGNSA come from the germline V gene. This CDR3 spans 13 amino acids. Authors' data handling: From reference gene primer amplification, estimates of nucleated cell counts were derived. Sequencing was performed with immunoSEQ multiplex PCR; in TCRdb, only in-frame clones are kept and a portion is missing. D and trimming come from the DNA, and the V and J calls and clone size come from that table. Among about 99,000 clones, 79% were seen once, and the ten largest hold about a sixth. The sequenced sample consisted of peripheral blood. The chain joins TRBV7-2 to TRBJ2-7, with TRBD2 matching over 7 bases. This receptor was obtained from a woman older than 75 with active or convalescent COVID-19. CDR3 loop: CASSRGGSSEQYF. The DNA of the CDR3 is TGTGCCAGCAGCCGGGGCGGGAGTTCCGAGCAGTACTTC.